Listed below are T cell receptor beta chains from one sample, sequenced in a study of cytomegalovirus exposure and HLA in healthy donors. Measured with immunoSEQ multiplex PCR; TCRdb has only the in-frame clones, and not every one. The data contain roughly 150,000 clones, about three quarters of them singletons. The sequenced material came from PBMCs. These receptors were taken from a woman in her 30s in good health and CMV-seronegative. Each CDR3 is given with its conserved first and last residue. The order of the fields is J gene, clone size, D gene, V gene, CDR3 protein, CDR3 DNA. A D gene is named only where the DNA matches it firmly. Clone size appears in some rows only: once, few, many, or a class for an expanded clone.

j_call: TRBJ1-2
clone_size: .
d_call: TRBD1
v_call: TRBV6-5
cdr3_aa: CASSWTGVYGYTF
cdr3_nt: TGTGCCAGCAGTTGGACAGGGGTCTATGGCTACACCTTC

j_call: TRBJ1-6
clone_size: once
d_call: .
v_call: TRBV5-1
cdr3_aa: CASSLAPLNSPLHF
cdr3_nt: TGCGCCAGCAGCTTGGCCCCCCTTAATTCACCCCTCCACTTT

j_call: TRBJ2-3
clone_size: .
d_call: TRBD2
v_call: TRBV7-9
cdr3_aa: CASSLDGWGGGVTDTQYF
cdr3_nt: TGTGCCAGCAGCTTAGACGGTTGGGGCGGGGGAGTTACAGATACGCAGTATTTT

j_call: TRBJ1-5
clone_size: .
d_call: TRBD1
v_call: TRBV27
cdr3_aa: CASRDRGPGNQPQHF
cdr3_nt: TGTGCCAGCCGGGACAGGGGGCCCGGCAATCAGCCCCAGCATTTT

j_call: TRBJ1-1
clone_size: .
d_call: TRBD1
v_call: TRBV18
cdr3_aa: CASSPVDRGGTEAFF
cdr3_nt: TGTGCCAGCTCACCCGTAGACAGGGGAGGAACTGAAGCTTTCTTT

j_call: TRBJ2-5
clone_size: .
d_call: .
v_call: TRBV2
cdr3_aa: CASAGGQAQETQYF
cdr3_nt: TGTGCCAGCGCCGGGGGGCAGGCCCAAGAGACCCAGTACTTC

j_call: TRBJ2-7
clone_size: once
d_call: TRBD2
v_call: TRBV29-1
cdr3_aa: CSVFTTSGTFEQYF
cdr3_nt: TGCAGCGTATTCACGACTAGCGGGACTTTCGAGCAGTACTTC

j_call: TRBJ2-7
clone_size: .
d_call: .
v_call: TRBV7-9
cdr3_aa: CASSPTDYEQYF
cdr3_nt: TGTGCCAGCAGCCCTACAGACTACGAGCAGTACTTC

j_call: TRBJ2-6
clone_size: .
d_call: .
v_call: TRBV27
cdr3_aa: CASSLSSWAGANVLTF
cdr3_nt: TGTGCCAGCAGTTTATCTTCCTGGGCCGGGGCCAACGTCCTGACTTTC

j_call: TRBJ2-1
clone_size: .
d_call: .
v_call: TRBV7-3
cdr3_aa: CASSPYKTNYNEQFF
cdr3_nt: TGTGCCAGCAGCCCCTATAAGACTAACTACAATGAGCAGTTCTTC

j_call: TRBJ2-1
clone_size: .
d_call: TRBD2
v_call: TRBV2
cdr3_aa: CARAASGYGEQFF
cdr3_nt: TGTGCCAGGGCGGCTAGCGGGTATGGTGAGCAGTTCTTC

j_call: TRBJ2-7
clone_size: .
d_call: TRBD1
v_call: TRBV10-3
cdr3_aa: CASFDRDEQYF
cdr3_nt: TGTGCCAGCTTTGACAGGGACGAGCAGTACTTC

j_call: TRBJ1-5
clone_size: .
d_call: TRBD1
v_call: TRBV28
cdr3_aa: CASSPYRGSNQPQHF
cdr3_nt: TGTGCCAGCAGTCCGTACAGGGGGAGCAATCAGCCCCAGCATTTT

j_call: TRBJ1-1
clone_size: .
d_call: TRBD1
v_call: TRBV10-3
cdr3_aa: CATTGGGTEAFF
cdr3_nt: TGTGCCACGACAGGGGGCGGCACTGAAGCTTTCTTT